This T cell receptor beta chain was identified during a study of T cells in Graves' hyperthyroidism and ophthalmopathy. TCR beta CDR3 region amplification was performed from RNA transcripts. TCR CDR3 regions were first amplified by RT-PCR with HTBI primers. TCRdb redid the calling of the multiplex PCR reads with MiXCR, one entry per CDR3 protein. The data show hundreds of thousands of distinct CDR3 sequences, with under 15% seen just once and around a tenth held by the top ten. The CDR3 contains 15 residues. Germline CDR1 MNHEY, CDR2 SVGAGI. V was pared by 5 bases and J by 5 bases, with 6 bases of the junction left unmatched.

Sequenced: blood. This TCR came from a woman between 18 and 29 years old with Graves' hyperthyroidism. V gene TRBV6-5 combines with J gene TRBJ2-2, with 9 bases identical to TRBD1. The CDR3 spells CASSLQGAQTGELFF. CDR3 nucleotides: TGTGCCAGCAGTCTACAGGGGGCGCAAACCGGGGAGCTGTTTTTT.